What follows are 25 T cell receptor beta chains derived from one specimen sequenced in a study of cytomegalovirus exposure and HLA in healthy donors. 60 Vbeta and 13 Jbeta primers were used in PCR. Measured with immunoSEQ multiplex PCR; TCRdb has only the in-frame clones, and not every one. The sample lists 140,000 to 150,000 clones; 70% were seen once. The sequenced sample was PBMCs. These TCRs come from a woman aged 55-70 years in good health and CMV-seropositive.

Only a few counts were recorded for this clone. This chain joins TRBV6-6 and TRBJ1-4, with D uncertain. V was pared by 4 bases and J by 11 bases, with 17 bases between. This CDR3 comprises 14 residues. CDR1 is MNHNY and CDR2 is SVGAGI in the germline V gene (reference sequence). CDR3 DNA sequence: TGTGCCAGCAGTTTTGAGGGAGGTCGGATCAAACTGTTTTTT. It translates to CASSFEGGRIKLFF.

CDR3 amino acids: CASSLGGQNTEAFF. The CDR3 region has the DNA TGTGCCAGCAGCTTGGGAGGACAGAACACTGAAGCTTTCTTT. This rearrangement joins TRBV5-4 to TRBJ1-1; D is perhaps TRBD1 (5 bases). Between the trimmed V and J ends, which lost 0 bases and 1 base, there was a span of 7 bases. The CDR3 is 14 amino acids. Per germline, CDR1 SGHNT and CDR2 YYREEE (reference sequence).

The chain combines TRBV6-5 with TRBJ2-7; 8 bases line up with TRBD2. J was trimmed by 5 bases and V by 6 bases; bases with no gene match: 9. CDR1 and CDR2 (germline): MNHEY, SVGAGI. This CDR3 comprises 14 residues. The CDR3 coding sequence is TGTGCCAGCAGCCCCGCAGCGGGAGTTAACGAGCAGTACTTC. Protein product: CASSPAAGVNEQYF.

V usage is TRBV7-9 and J usage is TRBJ1-2, with 7 bases aligning to TRBD1. With V trimmed by 5 bases and J by 4 bases, 4 bases remained unmatched. The CDR3 is 13 amino acids. CDR1 SEHNR and CDR2 FQNEAQ come from the germline V gene (reference sequence). As DNA, the CDR3 is TGTGCCAGCAGCGAACAGGGGCTCTATGGCTACACCTTC. Encoded protein: CASSEQGLYGYTF.

The rearrangement links TRBV30 to TRBJ1-4; D is unresolved. This CDR3 has 14 residues. V lost 0 bases and J lost 2, with 7 bases in between. CDR1 and CDR2 from the germline V gene are GTSNPN and SVGIG (reference sequence). Written as DNA, the CDR3 is TGTGCCTGGAGTGTACAACAGACTAATGAAAAACTGTTTTTT. Protein product: CAWSVQQTNEKLFF.

The chain couples TRBV7-8 to TRBJ1-2; D is unresolved. This CDR3 spans 15 amino acids. V shed 6 bases and J shed 2 bases, with 16 bases lying between them. The germline CDR1 and CDR2 sequences are SGHVS and FQNEAQ. CDR3 protein: CASSPLITENYGYTF. CDR3 DNA: TGTGCCAGCAGTCCACTCATTACAGAGAACTATGGCTACACCTTC.

The chain carries TRBV18 and TRBJ1-2; 7 bases line up with TRBD1. Germline V gene sequence: CDR1 KGHSH, CDR2 LQKENI. The CDR3 covers 14 residues. The V segment lost 5 bases and the J segment 4 bases; nucleotides outside the gene matches: 7. The CDR3 nucleotides are TGTGCCAGCTCAACCGACAGGGCATCCTATGGCTACACCTTC. Translating gives CASSTDRASYGYTF. The variable domain in full, with the rest retrieved from reference TRBV18 and TRBJ1-2, is NAGVMQNPRHLVRRRGQEARLRCSPMKGHSHVYWYRQLPEEGLKFMVYLQKENIIDESGMPKERFSAEFPKEGPSILRIQQVVRGDSAAYFCASSTDRASYGYTFGSGTRLTVV.

This clone was seen more than once but under ten times. The chain recombines TRBV5-1 with TRBJ2-5; 8 bases map to TRBD1. Germline CDR1 reads SGHRS; CDR2 reads YFSETQ. The V gene end was trimmed by 1 base and the J gene end by 5 bases; junction bases not matched to a gene: 4. This CDR3 spans 14 amino acids. CDR3 DNA sequence: TGCGCCAGCAGCTTGAATACAGGGGGGGAGACCCAGTACTTC. Translating gives CASSLNTGGETQYF.

The CDR3 loop is CSVGGTGGGNTEAFF. The CDR3 DNA reads TGCAGCGTTGGAGGGACAGGGGGCGGAAACACTGAAGCTTTCTTT. This chain connects TRBV29-1 to TRBJ1-1, with TRBD1 identical over 12 bases. There are 15 residues in the CDR3. Germline V CDR1 and CDR2: SQVTM, ANQGSEA. Unmatched junction bases numbered 5, after V lost 4 bases and J lost 2 bases.

The chain combines TRBV28 with TRBJ2-5, with D possibly matching TRBD1 (7 bases). Germline V lookup: CDR1 MDHEN, CDR2 SYDVKM. CDR3 length: 15 residues. Trimming stripped 4 bases from V and 3 bases from J, with 15 bases between. The CDR3 region is CASSSGQWGEETQYF. In DNA, the CDR3 is TGTGCCAGCAGTTCGGGACAGTGGGGGGAAGAGACCCAGTACTTC. The whole variable domain, filled in from reference TRBV28 and TRBJ2-5, reads DVKVTQSSRYLVKRTGEKVFLECVQDMDHENMFWYRQDPGLGLRLIYFSYDVKMKEKGDIPEGYSVSREKKERFSLILESASTNQTSMYLCASSSGQWGEETQYFGPGTRLLVL.

The gene calls are TRBV5-1 and TRBJ2-1; 9 nucleotides match TRBD2. Germline V CDR1 and CDR2: SGHRS, YFSETQ. J was trimmed by 9 bases and V by 0 bases; bases with no gene match: 10. CDR3 length: 16 amino acids. For the CDR3, the DNA is TGCGCCAGCAGCTTGGCCCGTAGCGGGAGCCCCCGTGAGCAGTTCTTC. Translated: CASSLARSGSPREQFF.

There are a few counts of this clone. The V gene is TRBV7-2, the J gene TRBJ1-5, with D maybe TRBD1 (5 bases). Trimming cost V 3 bases and J 0 bases, with 9 bases left between them. The germline gives CDR1 SGHTA, CDR2 FQGNSA. The CDR3 is 15 residues long. CDR3 DNA: TGTGCCAGCAGCTTTCAGGGTTATAGCAATCAGCCCCAGCATTTT. It codes for CASSFQGYSNQPQHF.

V usage is TRBV14 and J usage is TRBJ2-3, with 13 bases that match TRBD2. Germline trimming cut 1 base from V and 3 bases from J; bases unmatched to any gene: 1. Germline V gives CDR1 SGHDN, CDR2 FVKESK. This CDR3 has 16 residues. Here the CDR3 DNA reads TGTGCCAGCAGCCAAGGGACTAGCGGGAGAACAGATACGCAGTATTTT. Residues: CASSQGTSGRTDTQYF. Together with reference TRBV14 and TRBJ2-3, the CDR3 gives the full variable domain: EAGVTQFPSHSVIEKGQTVTLRCDPISGHDNLYWYRRVMGKEIKFLLHFVKESKQDESGMPNNRFLAERTGGTYSTLKVQPAELEDSGVYFCASSQGTSGRTDTQYFGPGTRLTVL.

In its sample, this clone was seen a few times. The chain is built from TRBV29-1 and TRBJ2-5, with TRBD1 matching over 8 bases. Per the germline V gene, CDR1 is SQVTM and CDR2 is ANQGSEA. This CDR3 region has 14 residues. V lost 6 bases to trimming and J lost 6 bases; unmatched junction nucleotides: 12. The DNA of the CDR3 is TGCAGCGTCGAGGGACAGGCCGTAAAAAAGACCCAGTACTTC. Translating it yields CSVEGQAVKKTQYF.

The chain couples TRBV5-1 to TRBJ1-2, with 7 bases that match TRBD1. CDR3 size: 14 residues. V lost 2 bases to trimming and J lost 2 bases; unmatched junction nucleotides: 3. Germline V gives CDR1 SGHRS, CDR2 YFSETQ. CDR3 residues: CASSLGGTNYGYTF. The CDR3 bases are TGCGCCAGCAGCTTAGGGGGCACCAACTATGGCTACACCTTC. Based on the CDR3 plus reference TRBV5-1 and TRBJ1-2, the full variable domain is KAGVTQTPRYLIKTRGQQVTLSCSPISGHRSVSWYQQTPGQGLQFLFEYFSETQRNKGNFPGRFSGRQFSNSRSEMNVSTLELGDSALYLCASSLGGTNYGYTFGSGTRLTVV.

The V call is TRBV6-1, the J call TRBJ1-1; D is unclear. V lost 2 bases to trimming and J lost 1 base, with 5 bases between them. CDR1 is MNHNS, CDR2 SASEGT, per germline. The CDR3 has 13 amino acids. DNA for the CDR3: TGTGCCAGCAGTGAAATTCGGAACACTGAAGCTTTCTTT. Translating it yields CASSEIRNTEAFF.

In its sample, this clone was seen once. DNA for the CDR3: TGTGCCAGCAGCGAGGTGGTAGCGGCCCAGTACTTC. This codes for CASSEVVAAQYF. The V call is TRBV6-1, the J call TRBJ2-5, with a possible D match to TRBD2 (6 bases). The V gene's germline CDR1 is MNHNS and CDR2 SASEGT. Trimming shortened V by 6 bases and J by 9 bases, and 14 bases separated the two germline ends. The CDR3 has 12 residues.

V usage is TRBV2 and J usage is TRBJ1-3; TRBD1 matches at 11 bases. Trimming took 7 bases from V and 4 from J; bases not matched to a gene: 9. From germline, CDR1 is SNHLY and CDR2 FYNNEI. This CDR3 spans 16 amino acids. The CDR3 DNA is TGTGCCAGCACCGCCCGGACAGGGGGCTCCGGAAACACCATATATTTT. Translating gives CASTARTGGSGNTIYF.

J is TRBJ2-3 and V is TRBV11-3, with D possibly matching TRBD2 (5 bases). Germline assignment: CDR1 SGHNT and CDR2 YENEEA. This CDR3 is 16 amino acids long. Trimming took off 4 bases at V and 2 bases at J, with 16 bases between the two ends. The CDR3 reads CASSSRTAAYTDTQYF. CDR3 sequence (DNA): TGTGCCAGCAGCTCCCGGACTGCTGCGTACACAGATACGCAGTATTTT. The complete variable domain, with remaining parts taken from reference TRBV11-3 and TRBJ2-3, reads EAGVVQSPRYKIIEKKQPVAFWCNPISGHNTLYWYLQNLGQGPELLIRYENEEAVDDSQLPKDRFSAERLKGVDSTLKIQPAELGDSAVYLCASSSRTAAYTDTQYFGPGTRLTVL.

The CDR3: CASSLRGDTNYGYTF. In DNA form, the CDR3 reads TGCGCCAGCAGCCTCCGTGGGGACACTAACTATGGCTACACCTTC. The chain is built from TRBV5-1 and TRBJ1-2; D is possibly TRBD1 (6 bases). Trimming removed 4 bases from V and 0 bases from J, with 13 bases in between. The length of the CDR3 is 15 residues. Looked up from germline, CDR1 is SGHRS and CDR2 is YFSETQ.

This chain uses TRBV19 with TRBJ1-1, with 7 positions matching TRBD1. The CDR3 totals 12 residues. Unmatched junction bases numbered 4, after V lost 5 bases and J lost 7 bases. Germline values: CDR1 LNHDA, CDR2 SQIVND (reference sequence). The CDR3: CASSLTGIEAFF. CDR3 nucleotides: TGTGCCAGTAGTTTGACAGGGATTGAAGCTTTCTTT.

This clone has a single count. The rearrangement joins TRBV6-1 to TRBJ2-7; 9 bases line up with TRBD1. CDR1 is MNHNS, CDR2 SASEGT, per germline. The V and J ends lost 1 base and 3 bases, in that order; junction bases with no gene match: 7. The CDR3 has 16 amino acids. The CDR3 region is CASSEEWTGVGYEQYF. CDR3 nucleotides: TGTGCCAGCAGTGAAGAGTGGACAGGGGTTGGCTACGAGCAGTACTTC.

This clone was detected a few times. The V and J genes are TRBV18 and TRBJ1-2; D is ambiguous. Germline-derived CDR1 and CDR2 are KGHSH and LQKENI. Trimming removed 3 bases at V and 7 bases at J, with 6 bases between. This CDR3 has 11 residues. This CDR3 reads CASSPSGGYTF. The DNA of the CDR3 is TGTGCCAGCTCACCTTCGGGTGGCTACACCTTC.

This clone was found a few times. V is TRBV29-1 and J is TRBJ2-6, with TRBD1 matching over 9 bases. CDR1 is SQVTM and CDR2 is ANQGSEA in the germline V gene. J lost 4 bases, V lost 7 bases, and 11 bases had no gene match. This CDR3 has 16 residues. CDR3 loop: CSGGWTGAGGANVLTF. As DNA, the CDR3 is TGCAGCGGGGGTTGGACAGGGGCGGGAGGGGCCAACGTCCTGACTTTC.

This clone was found a few times. The chain is built from TRBV6-1 and TRBJ2-5, with TRBD2 identical over 8 bases. The CDR3 has 15 residues. Germline CDR1 and CDR2: MNHNS and SASEGT. Unmatched junction bases numbered 7, after V lost 3 bases and J lost 4 bases. Here the CDR3 reads CASSEAGGVGETQYF. DNA of the CDR3: TGTGCCAGCAGTGAGGCGGGAGGCGTAGGAGAGACCCAGTACTTC.